The TCR beta chain under discussion was sequenced for a study of long-term antiretroviral therapy in people with HIV. The assay, immunoSEQ v3.0, was run at survey level. The assay was immunoSEQ multiplex PCR, and TCRdb's table has in-frame clones only and misses some. The sample shows approximately 20,000 clones, roughly 80% of them seen only once. The samples comprised roughly 0.9-11 million cryopreserved PBMC ahead of DNA extraction. Findings of the study overall: Diversity rose after ART but stayed below transplant donor controls. Participants lacked recorded data on ART adherence, viral resistance or therapy changes.

Comment on this clone: No antigen is known for it.

This receptor was obtained from a man in his late teens or twenties with HIV. The sequenced sample was unsorted PBMCs, obtained 0.9 years after starting antiretroviral therapy.

The CDR3 DNA sequence: TGCGCCAGCACCGGGACCCGTAGCACCGGGGAGCTGTTTTTT. It codes for CASTGTRSTGELFF. This sequence joins TRBV5-1 and TRBJ2-2; D tentatively fits TRBD1 or TRBD2 (5 bases each). Looked up from germline, CDR1 is SGHRS and CDR2 is YFSETQ. With 6 bases removed from V and 4 bases from J, the gap between germline ends came to 13 bases. This CDR3 is built from 14 residues. Looking up the rest from reference TRBV5-1 and TRBJ2-2 gives the full variable domain: KAGVTQTPRYLIKTRGQQVTLSCSPISGHRSVSWYQQTPGQGLQFLFEYFSETQRNKGNFPGRFSGRQFSNSRSEMNVSTLELGDSALYLCASTGTRSTGELFFGEGSRLTVL.